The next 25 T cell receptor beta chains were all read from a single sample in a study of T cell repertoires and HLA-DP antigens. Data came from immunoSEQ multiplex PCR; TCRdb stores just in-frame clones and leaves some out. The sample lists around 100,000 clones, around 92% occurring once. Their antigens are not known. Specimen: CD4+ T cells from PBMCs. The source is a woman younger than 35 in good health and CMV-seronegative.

The CDR3 loop is CASSLAGTSGPNEQFF. The CDR3 DNA reads as TGCGCCAGCAGCTTGGCCGGGACTAGCGGGCCCAATGAGCAGTTCTTC. The V gene is TRBV5-1, the J gene TRBJ2-1; 12 bases line up with TRBD2. With V trimmed by 0 bases and J by 6 bases, 4 bases remained unmatched. The germline V gene encodes CDR1 SGHRS and CDR2 YFSETQ. This CDR3 contains 16 residues.

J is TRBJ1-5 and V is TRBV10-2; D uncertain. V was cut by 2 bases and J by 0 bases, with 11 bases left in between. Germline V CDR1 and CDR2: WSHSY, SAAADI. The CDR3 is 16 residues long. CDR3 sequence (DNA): TGCGCCAGCAGTGAGGGGCGCAGTTATAGCAATCAGCCCCAGCATTTT. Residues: CASSEGRSYSNQPQHF.

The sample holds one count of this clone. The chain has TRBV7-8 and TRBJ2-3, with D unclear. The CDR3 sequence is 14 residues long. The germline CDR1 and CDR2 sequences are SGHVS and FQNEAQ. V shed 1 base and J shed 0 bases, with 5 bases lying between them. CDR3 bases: TGTGCCAGCAGCTTAGGCAGAAGCACAGATACGCAGTATTTT. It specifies CASSLGRSTDTQYF.

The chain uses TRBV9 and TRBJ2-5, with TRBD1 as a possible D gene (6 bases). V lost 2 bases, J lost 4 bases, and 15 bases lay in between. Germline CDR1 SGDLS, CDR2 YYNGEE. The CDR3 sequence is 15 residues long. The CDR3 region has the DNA TGTGCCAGCAGCGTCGCGACAGGCCAGGGAGAGACCCAGTACTTC. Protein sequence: CASSVATGQGETQYF. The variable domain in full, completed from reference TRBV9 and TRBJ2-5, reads DSGVTQTPKHLITATGQRVTLRCSPRSGDLSVYWYQQSLDQGLQFLIQYYNGEERAKGNILERFSAQQFPDLHSELNLSSLELGDSALYFCASSVATGQGETQYFGPGTRLLVL.

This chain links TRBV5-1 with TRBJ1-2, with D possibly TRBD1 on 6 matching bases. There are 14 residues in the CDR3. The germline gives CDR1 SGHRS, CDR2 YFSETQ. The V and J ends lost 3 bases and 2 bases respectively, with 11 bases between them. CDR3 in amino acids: CASSSGTINYGYTF. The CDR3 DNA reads TGCGCCAGCAGCTCCGGGACAATCAACTATGGCTACACCTTC.

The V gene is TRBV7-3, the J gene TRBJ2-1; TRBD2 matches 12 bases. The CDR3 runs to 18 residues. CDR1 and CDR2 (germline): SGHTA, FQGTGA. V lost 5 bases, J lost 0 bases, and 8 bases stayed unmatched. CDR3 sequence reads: CASSRLAGATSSYNEQFF. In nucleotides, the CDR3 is TGTGCCAGCAGCCGACTAGCGGGAGCTACGAGCTCCTACAATGAGCAGTTCTTC.

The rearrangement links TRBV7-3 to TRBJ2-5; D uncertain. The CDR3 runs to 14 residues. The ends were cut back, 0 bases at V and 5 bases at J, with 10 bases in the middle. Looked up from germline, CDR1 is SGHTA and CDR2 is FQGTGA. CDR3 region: CASSLTRLGETQYF. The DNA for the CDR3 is TGTGCCAGCAGCTTAACGCGGCTAGGCGAGACCCAGTACTTC.

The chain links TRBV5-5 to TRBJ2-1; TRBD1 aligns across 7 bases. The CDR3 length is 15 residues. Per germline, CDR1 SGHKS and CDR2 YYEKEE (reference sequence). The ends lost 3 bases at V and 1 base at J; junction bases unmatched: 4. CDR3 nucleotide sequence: TGTGCCAGCAGCTCCGGGACAGAGTCCTACAATGAGCAGTTCTTC. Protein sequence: CASSSGTESYNEQFF.

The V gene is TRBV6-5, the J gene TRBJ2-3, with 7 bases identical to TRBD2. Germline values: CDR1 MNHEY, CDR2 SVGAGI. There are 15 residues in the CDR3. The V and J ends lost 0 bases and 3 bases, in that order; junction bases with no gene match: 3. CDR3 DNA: TGTGCCAGCAGTTACTCAGGCGGGAGAACAGATACGCAGTATTTT. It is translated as CASSYSGGRTDTQYF.

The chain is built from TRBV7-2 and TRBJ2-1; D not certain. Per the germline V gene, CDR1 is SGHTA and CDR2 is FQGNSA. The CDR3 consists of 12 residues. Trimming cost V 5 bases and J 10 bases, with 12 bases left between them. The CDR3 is CASSRTDLEQFF. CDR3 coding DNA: TGTGCCAGCAGCCGCACTGACCTCGAGCAGTTCTTC.

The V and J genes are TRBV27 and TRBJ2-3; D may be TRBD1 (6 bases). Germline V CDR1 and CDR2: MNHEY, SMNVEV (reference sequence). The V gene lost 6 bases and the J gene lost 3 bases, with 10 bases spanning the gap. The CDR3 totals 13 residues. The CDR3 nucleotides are TGTGCCAGCAGCTTGGGGGCAACAGATACGCAGTATTTT. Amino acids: CASSLGATDTQYF.

CDR3 in DNA: TGTGCCAGTAGTATACGATCGGGGTACAATCAGCCCCAGCATTTT. Its translation is CASSIRSGYNQPQHF. This sequence joins TRBV19 and TRBJ1-5; D gene ambiguous. CDR1 is LNHDA and CDR2 is SQIVND in the germline V gene (reference sequence). The V end was cut by 2 bases, the J end by 3 bases, with 11 bases between. CDR3 length equals 15 residues.

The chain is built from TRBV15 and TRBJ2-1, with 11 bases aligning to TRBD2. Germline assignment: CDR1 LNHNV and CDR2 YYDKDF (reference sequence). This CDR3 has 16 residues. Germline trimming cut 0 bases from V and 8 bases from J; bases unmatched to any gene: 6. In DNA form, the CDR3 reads TGTGCCACCAGCAGAGATAGTAGCGGGAGGGGGTATGAGCAGTTCTTC. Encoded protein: CATSRDSSGRGYEQFF.

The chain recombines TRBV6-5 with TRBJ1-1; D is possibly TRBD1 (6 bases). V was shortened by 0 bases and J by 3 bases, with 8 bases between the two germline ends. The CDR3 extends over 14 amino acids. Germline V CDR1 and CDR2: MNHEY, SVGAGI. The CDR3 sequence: CASSYSQGHTEAFF. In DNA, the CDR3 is TGTGCCAGCAGTTACTCACAGGGCCACACTGAAGCTTTCTTT.

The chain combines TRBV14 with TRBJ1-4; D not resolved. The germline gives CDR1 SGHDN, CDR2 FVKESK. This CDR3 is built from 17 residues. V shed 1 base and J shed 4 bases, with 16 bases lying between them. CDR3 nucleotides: TGTGCCAGCAGCCAAGGCCTGCGAGGGAGACGTAATGAAAAACTGTTTTTT. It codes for CASSQGLRGRRNEKLFF. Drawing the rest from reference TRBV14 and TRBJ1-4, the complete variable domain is EAGVTQFPSHSVIEKGQTVTLRCDPISGHDNLYWYRRVMGKEIKFLLHFVKESKQDESGMPNNRFLAERTGGTYSTLKVQPAELEDSGVYFCASSQGLRGRRNEKLFFGSGTQLSVL.

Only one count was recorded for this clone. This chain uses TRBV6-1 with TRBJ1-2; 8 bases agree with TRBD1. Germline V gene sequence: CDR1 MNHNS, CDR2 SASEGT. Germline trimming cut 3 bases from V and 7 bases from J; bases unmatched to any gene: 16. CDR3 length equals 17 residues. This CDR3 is CASSERTGRFKSGGYTF. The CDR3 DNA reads TGTGCCAGCAGTGAGCGGACAGGGAGGTTCAAGAGTGGTGGCTACACCTTC.

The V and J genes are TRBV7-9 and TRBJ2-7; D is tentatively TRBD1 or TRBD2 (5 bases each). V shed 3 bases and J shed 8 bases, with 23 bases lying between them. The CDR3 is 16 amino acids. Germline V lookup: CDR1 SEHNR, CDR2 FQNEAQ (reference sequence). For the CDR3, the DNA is TGTGCCAGCAGCTTGGGGACGGCTAACCAGGCAGAAAAGCAGTACTTC. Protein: CASSLGTANQAEKQYF.

In nucleotides, the CDR3 is TGTGCCAGCAGCTTAGCCTTAGCGGGAGGAATGAATGAGCAGTTCTTC. Protein: CASSLALAGGMNEQFF. The V and J genes are TRBV11-2 and TRBJ2-1; TRBD2 aligns across 10 bases. This CDR3 has 16 amino acids. Germline values: CDR1 SGHAT, CDR2 FQNNGV. J gave up 7 bases and V 1 base, and 7 bases lay outside the gene matches.

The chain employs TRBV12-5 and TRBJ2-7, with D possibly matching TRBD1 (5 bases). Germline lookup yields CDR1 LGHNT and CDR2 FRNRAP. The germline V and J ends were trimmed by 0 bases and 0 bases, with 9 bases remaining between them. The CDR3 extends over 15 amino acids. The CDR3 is CASGLVGRGSYEQYF. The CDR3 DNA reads TGTGCTAGTGGTTTGGTAGGTAGGGGCTCCTACGAGCAGTACTTC.

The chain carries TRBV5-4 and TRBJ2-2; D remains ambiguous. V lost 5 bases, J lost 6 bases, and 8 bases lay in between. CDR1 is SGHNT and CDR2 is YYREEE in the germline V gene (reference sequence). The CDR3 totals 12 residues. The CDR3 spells CASSRGSGELFF. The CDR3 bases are TGTGCCAGCAGTCGCGGCTCCGGGGAGCTGTTTTTT.

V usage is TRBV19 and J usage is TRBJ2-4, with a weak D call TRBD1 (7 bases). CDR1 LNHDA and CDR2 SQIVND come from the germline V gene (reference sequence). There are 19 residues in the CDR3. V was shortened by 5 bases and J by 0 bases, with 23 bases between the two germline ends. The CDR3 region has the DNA TGTGCCAGTAGTCCGGTGGAGGGGGCCGCGGTACTAGCCAAAAACATTCAGTACTTC. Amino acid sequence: CASSPVEGAAVLAKNIQYF.

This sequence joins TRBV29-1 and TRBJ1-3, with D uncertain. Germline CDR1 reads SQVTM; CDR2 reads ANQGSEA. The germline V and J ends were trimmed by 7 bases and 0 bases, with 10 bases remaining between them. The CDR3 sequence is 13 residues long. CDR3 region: CSANRGSGNTIYF. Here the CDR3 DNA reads TGCAGCGCCAATCGGGGCTCTGGAAACACCATATATTTT.

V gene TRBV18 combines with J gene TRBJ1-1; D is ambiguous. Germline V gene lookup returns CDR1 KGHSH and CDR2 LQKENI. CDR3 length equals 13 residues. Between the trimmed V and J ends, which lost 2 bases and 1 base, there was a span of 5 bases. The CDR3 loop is CASSPGKNTEAFF. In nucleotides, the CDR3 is TGTGCCAGCTCACCAGGCAAGAACACTGAAGCTTTCTTT.

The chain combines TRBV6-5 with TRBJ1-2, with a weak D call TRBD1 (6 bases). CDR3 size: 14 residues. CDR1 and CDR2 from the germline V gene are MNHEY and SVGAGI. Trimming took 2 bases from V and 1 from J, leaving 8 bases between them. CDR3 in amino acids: CASSYLTGNYGYTF. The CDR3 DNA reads TGTGCCAGCAGTTACCTGACAGGTAACTATGGCTACACCTTC.

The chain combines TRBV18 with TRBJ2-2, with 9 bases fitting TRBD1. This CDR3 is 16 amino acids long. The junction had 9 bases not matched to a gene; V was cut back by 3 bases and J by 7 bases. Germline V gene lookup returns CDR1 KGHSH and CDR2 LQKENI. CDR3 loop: CASSPEQGAIDGELFF. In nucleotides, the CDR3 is TGTGCCAGCTCACCGGAACAGGGGGCGATTGACGGGGAGCTGTTTTTT.